This T cell receptor beta chain was sequenced in a study of blood T cell repertoires in COVID-19. Clones were sequenced by immunoSEQ multiplex PCR, and TCRdb holds only the in-frame ones, with some missing. This sample yields some 120,000 clones, of which about 88% are seen a single time; less than 5% belongs to the top ten. The CDR3 is 16 residues long. The ends lost 4 bases at V and 2 bases at J; junction bases unmatched: 8. Germline V gene lookup returns CDR1 MNHNS and CDR2 SASEGT. The source of this sequence is a man between 60 and 75 years old with COVID-19, enrolled during active disease. The chain has TRBV6-1 and TRBJ2-5; 9 bases fit TRBD1. Sequencing was done on a sample of peripheral blood. This CDR3 reads CASSVSPGTGQETQYF. CDR3 in DNA: TGTGCCAGCAGTGTCTCCCCCGGGACAGGGCAAGAGACCCAGTACTTC.